A selection of T cell receptor beta chains follows, all from one sample in a study of T cell repertoires in cytomegalovirus infection. Using its own MiXCR run on the reads, TCRdb lists one record per CDR3 protein. The profile shows some 400,000 distinct CDR3 sequences, roughly 30% of them singletons. The material sequenced was PBMCs. The source is a human donor in good health (CMV status not recorded). Some clones in this sample may be carry-over from other donors' samples. The conserved cysteine and the conserved F or W are not part of the CDR3 here. D genes are given only for firm matches.

CDR3aa,d_gene,j_gene,v_gene
ASSPGWDVSYNEQF,NA,TRBJ2-1,TRBV6-1
ASSAAYGTRNQPQH,NA,TRBJ1-5,TRBV5-5
SATPPTSGAGYLNTEAF,NA,TRBJ1-1,TRBV20-1
ASSLQGQIEGYT,TRBD1,TRBJ1-2,TRBV7-2
ASGRGTSERAEAF,NA,TRBJ1-1,TRBV5-1
ASSSTSGGNEQF,TRBD2,TRBJ2-1,TRBV28
ASSLVTLNTEAF,NA,TRBJ1-1,TRBV7-8
ASSRRSGGRSSYEQY,TRBD2,TRBJ2-7,TRBV12-3/TRBV12-4
ASSTGQKRPGEAF,NA,TRBJ1-1,TRBV5-4
ASSPPPLGKAGNTIY,NA,TRBJ1-3,TRBV18
ASSLRTGKETQY,TRBD1,TRBJ2-5,TRBV11-2
ASSLQGPVVNSPLH,NA,TRBJ1-6,TRBV7-2
SARGLTPTLYGYT,NA,TRBJ1-2,TRBV20-1
ASSIDLLGGNNSPLH,NA,TRBJ1-6,TRBV19
SAREGSYNSPLH,NA,TRBJ1-6,TRBV20-1
ASSLGPGRQAF,NA,TRBJ1-1,TRBV5-1
ASSSGLRGEQF,NA,TRBJ2-1,TRBV7-6
SAREGAGGSYNEQF,NA,TRBJ2-1,TRBV20-1
ASSLGLTSGGSDTQY,TRBD2,TRBJ2-3,TRBV7-8
ASSLDKDRGGGLPKNIQY,TRBD1,TRBJ2-4,TRBV28
SARDVRDSNQPQH,NA,TRBJ1-5,TRBV20-1
ASNLGSYNEQF,NA,TRBJ2-1,TRBV7-2
ASSLGGGQGGTEAF,NA,TRBJ1-1,TRBV5-4
ASSLAIGTYEQY,NA,TRBJ2-7,TRBV7-2
ASSLILGNTEAF,NA,TRBJ1-1,TRBV4-1
ASSKLREAF,NA,TRBJ1-1,TRBV6-5
ATSEVDGEQY,NA,TRBJ2-7,TRBV24-1
ASTRDTSYEQY,NA,TRBJ2-7,TRBV12-3/TRBV12-4
ASSLLGGGGYT,TRBD1,TRBJ1-2,TRBV7-2
SGGADADTQY,NA,TRBJ2-3,TRBV20-1
SARSPDRDNGYT,TRBD1,TRBJ1-2,TRBV20-1
ASSPGGISYGYT,NA,TRBJ1-2,TRBV7-9
ASPSSGLNTEAF,NA,TRBJ1-1,TRBV7-2
ASSVLPGQQETQY,NA,TRBJ2-5,TRBV6-1
ASSSGTSQAF,NA,TRBJ1-1,TRBV5-4
ASSFPLIGTGIHGYT,TRBD1,TRBJ1-2,TRBV7-2
SAPGLVTDEQF,TRBD2,TRBJ2-1,TRBV20-1
SATRDSGYSPLH,TRBD1,TRBJ1-6,TRBV20-1
ASSSRGDYTGEMF,TRBD2,TRBJ2-2,TRBV7-7
ASSLGRPDNSPLH,NA,TRBJ1-6,TRBV11-3
ASAGLSGNTIY,NA,TRBJ1-3,TRBV7-2
AISEGGNYSYT,NA,TRBJ1-2,TRBV10-3